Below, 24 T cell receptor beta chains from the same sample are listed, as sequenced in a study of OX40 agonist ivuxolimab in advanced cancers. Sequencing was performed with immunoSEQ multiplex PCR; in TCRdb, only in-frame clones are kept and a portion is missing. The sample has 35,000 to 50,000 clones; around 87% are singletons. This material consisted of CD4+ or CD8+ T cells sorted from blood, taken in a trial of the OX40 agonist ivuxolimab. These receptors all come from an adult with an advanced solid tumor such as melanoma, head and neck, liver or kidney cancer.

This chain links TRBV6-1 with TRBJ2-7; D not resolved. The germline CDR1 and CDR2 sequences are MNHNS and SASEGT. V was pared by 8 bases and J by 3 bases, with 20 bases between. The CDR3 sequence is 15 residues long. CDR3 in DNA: TGTGCCAGCCGTGGGTCTCCCGAACACCTCTACGAGCAGTACTTC. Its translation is CASRGSPEHLYEQYF.

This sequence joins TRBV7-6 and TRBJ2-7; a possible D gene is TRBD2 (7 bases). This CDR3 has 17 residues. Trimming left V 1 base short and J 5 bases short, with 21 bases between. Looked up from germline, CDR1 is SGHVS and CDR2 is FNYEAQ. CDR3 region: CASSLGGGSYREDEQYF. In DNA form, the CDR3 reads TGTGCCAGCAGCTTAGGAGGGGGGAGCTATCGGGAGGACGAGCAGTACTTC.

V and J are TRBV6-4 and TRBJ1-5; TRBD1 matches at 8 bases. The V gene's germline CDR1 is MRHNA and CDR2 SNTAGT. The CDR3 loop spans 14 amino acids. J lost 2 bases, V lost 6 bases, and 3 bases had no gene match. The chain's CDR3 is CASRLQGGNQPQHF. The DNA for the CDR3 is TGTGCCAGCAGGCTACAGGGGGGCAATCAGCCCCAGCATTTT.

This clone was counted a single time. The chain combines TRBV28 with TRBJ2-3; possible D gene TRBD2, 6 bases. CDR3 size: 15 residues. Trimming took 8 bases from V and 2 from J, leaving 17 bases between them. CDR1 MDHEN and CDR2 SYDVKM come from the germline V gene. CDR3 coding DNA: TGTGCCAGCGGGGCTAGCGTGTTAATCACAGATACGCAGTATTTT. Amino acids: CASGASVLITDTQYF. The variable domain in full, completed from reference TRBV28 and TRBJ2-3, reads DVKVTQSSRYLVKRTGEKVFLECVQDMDHENMFWYRQDPGLGLRLIYFSYDVKMKEKGDIPEGYSVSREKKERFSLILESASTNQTSMYLCASGASVLITDTQYFGPGTRLTVL.

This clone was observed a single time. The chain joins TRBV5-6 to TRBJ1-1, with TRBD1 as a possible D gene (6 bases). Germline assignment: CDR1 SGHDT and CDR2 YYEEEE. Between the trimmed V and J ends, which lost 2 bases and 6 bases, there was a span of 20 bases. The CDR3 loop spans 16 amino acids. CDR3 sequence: CASSFGGPRRKAEAFF. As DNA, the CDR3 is TGTGCCAGCAGCTTTGGGGGCCCCCGACGGAAAGCTGAAGCTTTCTTT.

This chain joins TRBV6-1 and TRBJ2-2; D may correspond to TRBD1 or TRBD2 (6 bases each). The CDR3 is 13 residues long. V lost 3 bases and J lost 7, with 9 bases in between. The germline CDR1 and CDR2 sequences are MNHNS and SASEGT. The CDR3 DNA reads TGTGCCAGCAGTGATGGGGGGCGCGGGGAGCTGTTTTTT. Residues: CASSDGGRGELFF.

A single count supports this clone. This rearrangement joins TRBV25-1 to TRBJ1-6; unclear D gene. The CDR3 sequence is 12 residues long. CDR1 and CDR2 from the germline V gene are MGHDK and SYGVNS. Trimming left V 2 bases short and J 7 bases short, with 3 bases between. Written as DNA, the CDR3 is TGTGCCAGCAGTGAAGGAAATTCACCCCTCCACTTT. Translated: CASSEGNSPLHF.

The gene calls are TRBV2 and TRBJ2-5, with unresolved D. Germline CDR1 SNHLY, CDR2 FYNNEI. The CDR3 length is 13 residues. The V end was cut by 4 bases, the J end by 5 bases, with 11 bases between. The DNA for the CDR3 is TGTGCCAGCAGTGGCTCGCCGAGGGAGACCCAGTACTTC. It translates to CASSGSPRETQYF.

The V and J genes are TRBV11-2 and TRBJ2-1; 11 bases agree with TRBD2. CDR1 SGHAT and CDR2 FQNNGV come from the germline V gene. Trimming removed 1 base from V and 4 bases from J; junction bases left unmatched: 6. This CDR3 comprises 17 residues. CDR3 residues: CASSLGPGLADYNEQFF. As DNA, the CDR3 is TGTGCCAGCAGCTTAGGCCCGGGACTAGCGGATTACAATGAGCAGTTCTTC.

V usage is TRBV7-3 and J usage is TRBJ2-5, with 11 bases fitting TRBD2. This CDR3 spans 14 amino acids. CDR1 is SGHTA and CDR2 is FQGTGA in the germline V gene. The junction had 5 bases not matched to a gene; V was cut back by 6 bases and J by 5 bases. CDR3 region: CASSLLAGAETQYF. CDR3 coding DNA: TGTGCCAGCAGTTTACTAGCGGGAGCGGAGACCCAGTACTTC.

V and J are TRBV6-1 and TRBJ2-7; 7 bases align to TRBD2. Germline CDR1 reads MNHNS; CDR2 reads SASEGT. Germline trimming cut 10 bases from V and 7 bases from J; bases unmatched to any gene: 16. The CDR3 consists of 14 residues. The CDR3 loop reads CAITQLAPKREQYF. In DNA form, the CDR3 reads TGTGCCATTACGCAACTAGCGCCGAAGCGGGAGCAGTACTTC.

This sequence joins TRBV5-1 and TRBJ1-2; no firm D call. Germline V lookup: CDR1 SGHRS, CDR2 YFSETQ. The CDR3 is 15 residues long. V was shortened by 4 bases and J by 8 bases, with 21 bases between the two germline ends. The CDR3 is CASSGGILGREGYTF. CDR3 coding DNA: TGCGCCAGCAGCGGCGGCATACTGGGCAGAGAGGGCTACACCTTC.

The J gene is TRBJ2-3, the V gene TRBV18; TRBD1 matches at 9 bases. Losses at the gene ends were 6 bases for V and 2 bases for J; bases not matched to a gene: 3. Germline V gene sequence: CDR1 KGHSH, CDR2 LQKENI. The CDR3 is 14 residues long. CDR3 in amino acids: CASSWTGATDTQYF. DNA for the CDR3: TGTGCCAGCTCCTGGACAGGGGCCACAGATACGCAGTATTTT.

CDR3 in DNA: TGTGCCAGCAGTTCGCCGGGGATGAACACTGAAGCTTTCTTT. Encoded protein: CASSSPGMNTEAFF. The V and J genes are TRBV6-6 and TRBJ1-1; D is uncertain. Trimming took 4 bases from V and 0 from J, leaving 9 bases between them. CDR3 length equals 14 residues. CDR1 is MNHNY, CDR2 SVGAGI, per germline (reference sequence).

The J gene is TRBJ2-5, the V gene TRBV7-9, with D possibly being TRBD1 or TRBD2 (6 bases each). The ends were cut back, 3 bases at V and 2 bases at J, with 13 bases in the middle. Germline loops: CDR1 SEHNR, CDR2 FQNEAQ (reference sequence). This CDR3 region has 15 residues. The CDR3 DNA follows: TGTGCCAGCAGCTTTGGGGGGCCCGGACAAGAGACCCAGTACTTC. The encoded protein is CASSFGGPGQETQYF.

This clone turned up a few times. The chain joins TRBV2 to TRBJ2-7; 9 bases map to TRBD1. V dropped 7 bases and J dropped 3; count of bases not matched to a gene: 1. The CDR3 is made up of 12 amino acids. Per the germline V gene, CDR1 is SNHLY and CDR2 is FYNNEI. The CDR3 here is CASTGQGYEQYF. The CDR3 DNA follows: TGTGCCAGCACGGGACAGGGCTACGAGCAGTACTTC.

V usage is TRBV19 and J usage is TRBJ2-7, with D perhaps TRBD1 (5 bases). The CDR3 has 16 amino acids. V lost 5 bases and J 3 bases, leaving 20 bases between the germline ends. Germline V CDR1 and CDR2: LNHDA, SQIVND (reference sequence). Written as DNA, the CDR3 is TGTGCCAGTAGTGTTTCACAGCAGGGCATTCGCTACGAGCAGTACTTC. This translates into CASSVSQQGIRYEQYF.

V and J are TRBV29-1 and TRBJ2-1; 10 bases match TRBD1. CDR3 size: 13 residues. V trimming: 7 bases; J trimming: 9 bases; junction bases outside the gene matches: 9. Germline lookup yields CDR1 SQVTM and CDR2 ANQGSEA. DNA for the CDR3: TGCAGCGCCTCCGGGACAGGGGCGAGTGAGCAGTTCTTC. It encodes CSASGTGASEQFF.

The CDR3 region is CASAPGMNTGELFF. The CDR3 nucleotides read TGCGCCAGCGCCCCGGGGATGAACACCGGGGAGCTGTTTTTT. The rearrangement links TRBV10-1 to TRBJ2-2, with a possible D match to TRBD2 (5 bases). The CDR3 contains 14 residues. Trimming took off 8 bases at V and 1 base at J, with 11 bases between the two ends. CDR1 is WNHNN and CDR2 is SYGVQD in the germline V gene (reference sequence).

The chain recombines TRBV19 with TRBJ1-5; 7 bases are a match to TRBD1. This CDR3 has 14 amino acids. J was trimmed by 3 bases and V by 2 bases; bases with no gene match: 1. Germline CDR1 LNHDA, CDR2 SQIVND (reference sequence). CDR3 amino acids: CASSIQGDNQPQHF. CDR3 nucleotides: TGTGCCAGTAGTATACAGGGGGACAATCAGCCCCAGCATTTT.

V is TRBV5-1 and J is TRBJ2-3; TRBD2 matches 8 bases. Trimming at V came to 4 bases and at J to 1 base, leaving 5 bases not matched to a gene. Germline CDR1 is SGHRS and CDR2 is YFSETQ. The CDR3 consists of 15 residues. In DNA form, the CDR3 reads TGCGCCAGCAGCCCGGGCGGGGGGCGCACAGATACGCAGTATTTT. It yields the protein CASSPGGGRTDTQYF.

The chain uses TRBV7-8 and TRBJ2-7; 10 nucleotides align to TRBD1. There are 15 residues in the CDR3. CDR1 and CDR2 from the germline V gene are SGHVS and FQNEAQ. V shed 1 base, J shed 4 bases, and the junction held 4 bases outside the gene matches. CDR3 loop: CASSLGDRGAYEQYF. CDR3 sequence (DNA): TGTGCCAGCAGCTTAGGGGACAGGGGAGCGTACGAGCAGTACTTC.

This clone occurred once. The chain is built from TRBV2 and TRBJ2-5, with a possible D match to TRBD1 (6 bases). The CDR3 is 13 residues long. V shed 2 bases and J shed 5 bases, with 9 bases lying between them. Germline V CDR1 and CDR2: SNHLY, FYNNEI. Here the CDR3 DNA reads TGTGCCAGCAGTGAACAGGGGCTGGAGACCCAGTACTTC. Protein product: CASSEQGLETQYF.

CDR3 DNA: TGTGCCAGCAGCAGCCCGACAGGGGGACAAGATACGCAGTATTTT. It yields the protein CASSSPTGGQDTQYF. The chain carries TRBV5-4 and TRBJ2-3, with TRBD1 matching 9 bases. This CDR3 comprises 15 residues. The germline V gene has CDR1 SGHNT and CDR2 YYREEE (reference sequence). V trimming: 4 bases; J trimming: 5 bases; junction bases outside the gene matches: 8.